This TCR beta chain was recovered during a study of cytomegalovirus exposure and HLA in healthy donors. As regards this clone: Its antigen remains unidentified.

General study points: The study dropped some indistinguishable V segments, TRBV6-2 and TRBV6-3 among them.

60 Vbeta and 13 Jbeta primers were used in PCR. Using immunoSEQ multiplex PCR, the repertoire was profiled, and TCRdb retains in-frame clones only, with some absent. The sample consists of over 100,000 clones, approximately 60% of them appearing once. CDR1 is MDHEN and CDR2 is SYDVKM in the germline V gene. The ends were cut back, 8 bases at V and 4 bases at J, with 27 bases in the middle. The CDR3 is made up of 17 amino acids. The rearrangement joins TRBV28 to TRBJ2-7; perhaps TRBD2 as D (6 bases). This TCR derives from a woman under 40 in good health and CMV-seronegative. Sequenced sample: PBMCs. CDR3 residues: CASLNRSGRGPPYEQYF. In DNA, the CDR3 is TGTGCCAGCCTAAATCGAAGCGGGCGAGGGCCTCCTTACGAGCAGTACTTC. The full variable domain, in which reference TRBV28 and TRBJ2-7 provide the parts outside the CDR3, is DVKVTQSSRYLVKRTGEKVFLECVQDMDHENMFWYRQDPGLGLRLIYFSYDVKMKEKGDIPEGYSVSREKKERFSLILESASTNQTSMYLCASLNRSGRGPPYEQYFGPGTRLTVT.